Listed here are 10 T cell receptor beta chains from one sample, sequenced in a study of primary melanoma T cells and metastatic recurrence. Here immunoSEQ multiplex PCR was the method, and the copy in TCRdb shows in-frame clones only, minus some. The table includes hundreds of clones, over 70% detected once. Sequencing input: melanoma tumor tissue. The origin of the receptors is a human donor with melanoma.

This chain uses TRBV15 with TRBJ1-1; TRBD1 might be the D (5 bases). Trimming stripped 0 bases from V and 4 bases from J, with 12 bases between. In germline, CDR1 is LNHNV, CDR2 YYDKDF (reference sequence). There are 15 residues in the CDR3. In nucleotides, the CDR3 is TGTGCCACCAGCAGAGACCCCTCGGGACGCACTGAAGCTTTCTTT. Its translation is CATSRDPSGRTEAFF.

V and J are TRBV11-3 and TRBJ1-2, with D maybe TRBD1 (5 bases). Trimming took off 1 base at V and 3 bases at J, with 9 bases between the two ends. Germline CDR1 reads SGHNT; CDR2 reads YENEEA. This CDR3 comprises 14 residues. The CDR3 loop is CASSLGGPYYGYTF. The DNA for the CDR3 is TGTGCCAGCAGCTTAGGGGGCCCGTACTATGGCTACACCTTC.

This chain uses TRBV6-8 with TRBJ1-5, with TRBD1 matching 7 bases. The CDR3 contains 12 residues. V shed 6 bases and J 5 bases; nucleotides not matched to a gene: 1. Looked up from germline, CDR1 is MNHGY and CDR2 is SAAAGT. CDR3 sequence reads: CASRGTDQPQHF. DNA of the CDR3: TGTGCCAGCAGGGGGACAGATCAGCCCCAGCATTTT.

This clone appeared a single time. The chain recombines TRBV6-4 with TRBJ2-6; the D gene is possibly TRBD1 (5 bases). Trimming removed 8 bases from V and 0 bases from J, with 17 bases in between. This CDR3 is built from 17 residues. CDR1 and CDR2 (germline): MRHNA, SNTAGT. CDR3 DNA: TGTGCCAGCGGGCTTGGGGCAATCAGCTCTGGGGCCAACGTCCTGACTTTC. It is translated as CASGLGAISSGANVLTF.

V is TRBV6-8 and J is TRBJ1-1; D is ambiguous. The V end was cut by 0 bases, the J end by 6 bases, with 11 bases between. Germline V gene data show CDR1 as MNHGY and CDR2 as SAAAGT. CDR3 size: 14 residues. This chain's CDR3 is CASSYSSTRAEAFF. As DNA, the CDR3 is TGTGCCAGCAGTTACTCGTCCACACGGGCTGAAGCTTTCTTT.

The V and J genes are TRBV11-3 and TRBJ2-5; D call uncertain. This CDR3 contains 15 residues. Germline CDR1 reads SGHNT; CDR2 reads YENEEA. V was shortened by 1 base and J by 2 bases, with 11 bases between the two germline ends. CDR3 DNA sequence: TGTGCCAGCAGCTTAGGTTTCGGCAGACAAGAGACCCAGTACTTC. Translation: CASSLGFGRQETQYF.

V and J are TRBV6-8 and TRBJ2-7; D is undetermined. Germline V gene sequence: CDR1 MNHGY, CDR2 SAAAGT. This CDR3 comprises 13 residues. V lost 4 bases and J lost 2, with 9 bases in between. CDR3 region: CASSLSATYEQYF. The CDR3 region has the DNA TGTGCCAGCAGTTTATCTGCTACCTACGAGCAGTACTTC.

In DNA, the CDR3 is TGTGCCAGCAGCCCGTATACAGGGGAATGGAACACTGAAGCTTTCTTT. It encodes CASSPYTGEWNTEAFF. The rearrangement links TRBV11-3 to TRBJ1-1; 7 bases match TRBD1. This CDR3 is 16 amino acids long. The germline V gene encodes CDR1 SGHNT and CDR2 YENEEA. J was trimmed by 1 base and V by 5 bases; bases with no gene match: 10.

In its sample, this clone was seen once. The V call is TRBV5-1, the J call TRBJ2-7; 10 positions match TRBD2. Germline V gene sequence: CDR1 SGHRS, CDR2 YFSETQ. The length of the CDR3 is 15 residues. V dropped 4 bases and J dropped 4; count of bases not matched to a gene: 8. CDR3 sequence (DNA): TGCGCCAGCAGCCTCACAGCGGGAGGGGGATACGAGCAGTACTTC. It yields the protein CASSLTAGGGYEQYF.

The chain combines TRBV30 with TRBJ2-7; D may correspond to TRBD1 or TRBD2 (5 bases each). Germline V gene data show CDR1 as GTSNPN and CDR2 as SVGIG (reference sequence). The V end was cut by 2 bases, the J end by 3 bases, with 14 bases between. There are 14 residues in the CDR3. CDR3 region: CAWSPGVGHYEQYF. In nucleotides, the CDR3 is TGTGCCTGGAGTCCCGGGGTGGGGCACTACGAGCAGTACTTC.